Sequencing of this TCR beta chain was carried out in a study of regulatory T cells in long-lasting Graves disease. Time point: persistent/refractory GD, antithyroid drugs over 5 years with positive TRAb. After RNA was extracted from PBMCs, the TCR library was made from it. In building TCR beta libraries, iRepertoire HTBI primers were used together with Arm-PCR of CDR3 regions. TCRdb itself ran the multiplex PCR reads through MiXCR, one entry per CDR3 protein. The repertoire includes roughly 360,000 distinct CDR3 sequences, approximately 25% of them detected once, and 25% to 30% sits in the top ten. Germline trimming cut 2 bases from V and 0 bases from J; bases unmatched to any gene: 5. The CDR3 is made up of 16 amino acids. Per the germline V gene, CDR1 is SGHRS and CDR2 is YFSETQ.

The chain couples TRBV5-1 to TRBJ1-3, with 7 bases fitting TRBD1. Sequenced material: peripheral blood mononuclear cells (PBMCs), taken when the disease was refractory, from a patient treated with antithyroid drugs. The TCR originated in a woman aged 40 to 49 with Graves disease. The CDR3 here is CASSFSTGISGNTIYF. Written as DNA, the CDR3 is TGCGCCAGCAGCTTCTCGACAGGGATCTCTGGAAACACCATATATTTT.